This T cell receptor beta chain emerged from a study of T cell responses to AZD1222 COVID-19 vaccine. Study details: Pooled samples include second doses given at about 4 or 12 weeks. The study, taken as a whole, reports: Nearly half of the spike-specific TCRs reportedly recognize variant regions that carry no mutations. Two AZD1222 administrations were followed by greater Spike-specific TCR breadth and depth. Only six or seven AZD1222 recipients tested seropositive at baseline.

This clone was found once. Its target is not known. Using immunoSEQ multiplex PCR, the repertoire was profiled, and TCRdb retains in-frame clones only, with some absent. The data contain under 200,000 clones, 90% to 95% of them singletons. CDR3 length: 14 residues. Germline loops: CDR1 MNHEY, CDR2 SVGAGI. V lost 5 bases and J 2 bases, leaving 13 bases between the germline ends. This sequence originates from an adult in good health. Material: peripheral blood, obtained on day 0 of AZD1222 vaccination. The chain links TRBV6-5 to TRBJ2-7, with D perhaps TRBD1 or TRBD2 (5 bases each). As DNA, the CDR3 is TGTGCCAGCAGTCTATCAAGAGGGGCCTACGAGCAGTACTTC. Its translation: CASSLSRGAYEQYF.